This T cell receptor (beta chain) was retrieved from a study of T-cell memory formation after mild COVID-19. Study summary: There were largely donor-specific TCR clusters.

5'RACE, which relied on constant-segment primers, yielded TCR alpha and TCR beta cDNA libraries carrying sample barcodes and UMIs. TCRdb used MiXCR to reprocess the 5' RACE reads, holding one entry per CDR3 protein. This table holds tens of thousands of distinct CDR3 sequences, about 23% found once. A note on this clonotype: Its antigen remains unidentified.

Points from the study as a whole: The main location of contracting CD4+ clones was CM and EM, and that of contracting CD8+ clones was EMRA.

V dropped 6 bases and J dropped 8; count of bases not matched to a gene: 13. Germline V gene sequence: CDR1 DFQATT, CDR2 SNEGSKA (reference sequence). CDR3 length equals 14 residues. The material sequenced was PBMCs or a T cell subset sorted from them (not recorded which). The sequence was obtained from a man aged 18-30 years who had mild COVID-19 (a few samples of this study predate the infection). Cell type and time point are not known. V is TRBV20-1 and J is TRBJ2-1; 7 nucleotides align to TRBD2. Here the CDR3 reads CSAREASGFYEQFF. In DNA form, the CDR3 reads TGCAGTGCCCGAGAGGCTAGCGGTTTTTATGAGCAGTTCTTC.